Ten or more counts support the clone carrying this T cell receptor beta chain. Its antigen is as yet unknown. TCRdb re-called the 5' RACE reads with MiXCR, one entry per CDR3 protein. Of 60,000 to 70,000 distinct CDR3 sequences in the sample, 4.9% were seen once. This sample stems from a study of early T cells in non-severe SARS-CoV-2 infection. Study-wide context: The study sequenced bulk RNA from unsorted whole blood, with chains unpaired. Findings of the study overall: A preference for anti-spike CD8 responses marked VDJdb matching, which missed private and CD4 specificities.

The V gene's germline CDR1 is SGHRS and CDR2 YFSETQ. This CDR3 contains 15 residues. Trimming cost V 4 bases and J 0 bases; bases outside gene matches: 6. Sequences were obtained from whole blood. The receptor was derived from an adult who was a healthcare worker with PCR-confirmed SARS-CoV-2 infection or an uninfected control (not recorded which). This sequence joins TRBV5-1 and TRBJ2-7, with 8 bases fitting TRBD1. The CDR3 DNA sequence: TGCGCCAGCAGCATTACAGGGGGAATCTCCTACGAGCAGTACTTC. Protein sequence: CASSITGGISYEQYF.